Listed here are 8 T cell receptor beta chains from one sample, sequenced in a study of post-analysis software for immune sequencing data. Their antigen targets remain unknown. TCR beta cDNA libraries had unique molecular identifiers. MiXCR, applied by TCRdb to the PCR reads, yields one record per CDR3 protein. The table shows 450,000 to 700,000 distinct CDR3 sequences, with around 40% occurring only once. Findings and limits, study-wide: Patients had higher frequencies than controls of five or six TRBV segments, including TRBV5-6, TRBV5-1 and TRBV20-1.

Material for sequencing was blood. Receptor source: a girl between 5 and 17 years old with multiple sclerosis.

This rearrangement joins TRBV29-1 to TRBJ2-3, with TRBD1 matching 10 bases. This CDR3 contains 14 residues. V lost 3 bases to trimming and J lost 6 bases; unmatched junction nucleotides: 6. The germline V gene has CDR1 SQVTM and CDR2 ANQGSEA. CDR3 DNA: TGCAGCGTTGAGGGGACAGGGGAGAGGGATACGCAGTATTTT. It is translated as CSVEGTGERDTQYF.

In nucleotides, the CDR3 is TGTGCCAGCAGCTTAGCAGGTGTCGGGTGGGACAGGGCCTACGAGCAGTACTTC. Its translation: CASSLAGVGWDRAYEQYF. The V gene is TRBV7-2, the J gene TRBJ2-1; 9 bases fit TRBD1. The J call could be wrong; TRBJ2-7 is a better fit for the DNA end. The CDR3 consists of 18 residues. Germline V gene sequence: CDR1 SGHTA, CDR2 FQGNSA.

This chain connects TRBV12-3 or TRBV12-4 to TRBJ1-2, with 7 nucleotides matching TRBD1. Trimming took 6 bases from V and 5 from J; bases not matched to a gene: 12. CDR3 size: 15 residues. CDR3: CASRPTGQTPYGYTF. CDR3 DNA sequence: TGTGCCAGCAGGCCGACGGGACAGACACCTTATGGCTACACCTTC.

The V and J genes are TRBV3-1 and TRBJ2-7; a possible D gene is TRBD1 (6 bases). Trimming stripped 6 bases from V and 3 bases from J, with 15 bases between. Germline CDR1 reads LGHDT; CDR2 reads YNNKEL (reference sequence). CDR3 length: 14 residues. CDR3 nucleotide sequence: TGTGCCAGCAGTTACCAGGGGCAAAGCTACGAGCAGTACTTC. Residues: CASSYQGQSYEQYF.

This clonotype occurred a few times. This chain connects TRBV5-1 to TRBJ2-5; D unresolved. Per germline, CDR1 SGHRS and CDR2 YFSETQ. V lost 4 bases to trimming and J lost 4 bases, with 14 bases between them. The CDR3 has 14 amino acids. CDR3 sequence reads: CASSLALTGETQYF. The CDR3 bases are TGCGCCAGCAGCCTCGCTTTGACGGGAGAGACCCAGTACTTC.

The CDR3 sequence is CATSAVEGDRAGDNEQFF. The CDR3 DNA sequence: TGTGCCACCAGTGCCGTGGAGGGCGACAGGGCTGGGGACAATGAGCAGTTCTTC. The V and J genes are TRBV24-1 and TRBJ2-1, with D possibly matching TRBD1 (7 bases). The ends were cut back, 5 bases at V and 5 bases at J, with 24 bases in the middle. Per germline, CDR1 KGHDR and CDR2 SFDVKD. The CDR3 has 18 amino acids.

The chain links TRBV12-3 or TRBV12-4 to TRBJ2-3; D could derive from TRBD1 or TRBD2 (5 bases each). V was clipped by 7 bases and J by 2 bases, with 10 bases between them. This CDR3 has 13 amino acids. This chain's CDR3 is CASIRETTDTQYF. DNA for the CDR3: TGTGCCAGCATCAGGGAGACCACAGATACGCAGTATTTT.

The gene calls are TRBV5-1 and TRBJ2-3; 8 bases align to TRBD2. Germline V gene sequence: CDR1 SGHRS, CDR2 YFSETQ. The V segment lost 1 base and the J segment 2 bases; nucleotides outside the gene matches: 3. The CDR3 is made up of 15 amino acids. CDR3 sequence: CASSLTGGNTDTQYF. CDR3 nucleotide sequence: TGCGCCAGCAGCTTGACGGGGGGGAACACAGATACGCAGTATTTT.